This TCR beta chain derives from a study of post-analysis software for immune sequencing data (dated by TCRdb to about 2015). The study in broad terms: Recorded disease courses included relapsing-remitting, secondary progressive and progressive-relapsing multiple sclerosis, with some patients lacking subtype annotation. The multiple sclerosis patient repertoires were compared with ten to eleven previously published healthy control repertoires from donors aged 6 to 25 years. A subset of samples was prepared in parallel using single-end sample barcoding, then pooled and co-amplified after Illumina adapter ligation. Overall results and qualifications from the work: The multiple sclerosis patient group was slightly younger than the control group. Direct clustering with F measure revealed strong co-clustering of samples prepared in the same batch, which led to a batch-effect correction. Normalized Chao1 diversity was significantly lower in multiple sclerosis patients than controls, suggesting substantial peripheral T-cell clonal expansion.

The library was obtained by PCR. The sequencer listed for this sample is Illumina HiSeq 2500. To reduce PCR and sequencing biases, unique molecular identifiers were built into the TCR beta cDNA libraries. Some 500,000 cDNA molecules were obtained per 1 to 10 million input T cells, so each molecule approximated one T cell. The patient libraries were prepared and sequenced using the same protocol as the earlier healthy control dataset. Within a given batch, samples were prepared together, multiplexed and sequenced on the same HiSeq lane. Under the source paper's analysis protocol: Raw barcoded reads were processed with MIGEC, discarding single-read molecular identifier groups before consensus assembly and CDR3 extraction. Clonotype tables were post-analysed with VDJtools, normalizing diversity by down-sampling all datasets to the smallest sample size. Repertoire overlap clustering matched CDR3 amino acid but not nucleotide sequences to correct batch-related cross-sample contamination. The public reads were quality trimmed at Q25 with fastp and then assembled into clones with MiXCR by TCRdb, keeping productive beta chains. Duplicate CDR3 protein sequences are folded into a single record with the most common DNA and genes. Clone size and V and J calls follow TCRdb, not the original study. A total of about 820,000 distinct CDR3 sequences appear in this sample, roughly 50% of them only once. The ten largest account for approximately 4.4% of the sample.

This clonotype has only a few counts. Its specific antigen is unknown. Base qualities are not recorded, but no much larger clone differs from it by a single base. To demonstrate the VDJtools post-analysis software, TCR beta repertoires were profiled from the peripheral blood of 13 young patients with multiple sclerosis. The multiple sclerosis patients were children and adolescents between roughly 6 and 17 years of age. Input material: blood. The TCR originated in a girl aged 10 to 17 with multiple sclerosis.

The sequence in DNA is TGTGCCAGCAGCCCTAAAGGGTTACCCCGGGACAGGAGCTCCTACAATGAGCAGTTCTTC. Translated, it reads CASSPKGLPRDRSSYNEQFF. Recombination linked TRBV7-2 to TRBJ2-1; 8 of the junction bases match TRBD1. From the cysteine through the phenylalanine, the CDR3 covers 20 amino acids. Only CDR3 DNA is held: 60 bases, read in frame from base 1. The germline V gene gives CDR1 as SGHTA and CDR2 as FQGNSA. Unmatched junction bases come to 18, with V trimmed by 5 bases and J by 0 bases.